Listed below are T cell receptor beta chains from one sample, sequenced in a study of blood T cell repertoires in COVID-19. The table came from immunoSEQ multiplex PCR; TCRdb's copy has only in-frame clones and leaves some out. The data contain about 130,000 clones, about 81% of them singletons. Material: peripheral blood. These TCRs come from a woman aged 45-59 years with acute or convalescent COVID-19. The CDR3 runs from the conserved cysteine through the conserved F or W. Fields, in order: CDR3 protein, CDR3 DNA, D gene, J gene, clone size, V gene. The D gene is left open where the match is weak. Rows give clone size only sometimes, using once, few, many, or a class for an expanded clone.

CDR3 protein: CASSIEGQGSEQYF
CDR3 DNA: TGCGCCAGCAGCATTGAGGGACAGGGAAGCGAGCAGTACTTC
D gene: TRBD1
J gene: TRBJ2-7
clone size: .
V gene: TRBV5-1

CDR3 protein: CASRETETNTEAFF
CDR3 DNA: TGTGCCAGCAGAGAGACAGAGACGAACACTGAAGCTTTCTTT
D gene: .
J gene: TRBJ1-1
clone size: .
V gene: TRBV6-5

CDR3 protein: CASSLGLAGGVTDTQYF
CDR3 DNA: TGTGCCAGCAGTTTGGGGCTAGCGGGAGGGGTCACAGATACGCAGTATTTT
D gene: TRBD2
J gene: TRBJ2-3
clone size: .
V gene: TRBV28

CDR3 protein: CASSQTGGNQPQHF
CDR3 DNA: TGCGCCAGCAGCCAGACAGGGGGCAATCAGCCCCAGCATTTT
D gene: TRBD1
J gene: TRBJ1-5
clone size: .
V gene: TRBV5-1

CDR3 protein: CASSYTTGFGYTF
CDR3 DNA: TGTGCCAGCAGTTACACAACAGGGTTTGGCTACACCTTC
D gene: .
J gene: TRBJ1-2
clone size: once
V gene: TRBV6-6

CDR3 protein: CASSLTAYSYEQYF
CDR3 DNA: TGTGCCAGCAGCTTGACAGCCTACTCCTACGAGCAGTACTTC
D gene: .
J gene: TRBJ2-7
clone size: .
V gene: TRBV11-3

CDR3 protein: CASSPGTGLLVAQYF
CDR3 DNA: TGTGCCAGCAGCCCCGGGACAGGCCTTCTAGTGGCCCAGTACTTC
D gene: TRBD1
J gene: TRBJ2-5
clone size: .
V gene: TRBV3-1/TRBV3-2

CDR3 protein: CASRAGEQFF
CDR3 DNA: TGTGCCAGCAGGGCGGGTGAGCAGTTCTTC
D gene: .
J gene: TRBJ2-1
clone size: once
V gene: TRBV28

CDR3 protein: CASIGGLTAGYQETQYF
CDR3 DNA: TGTGCCAGCATAGGGGGCCTAACGGCGGGGTACCAAGAGACCCAGTACTTC
D gene: .
J gene: TRBJ2-5
clone size: .
V gene: TRBV2

CDR3 protein: CASKGQMNTEAFF
CDR3 DNA: TGTGCCAGCAAGGGGCAGATGAACACTGAAGCTTTCTTT
D gene: .
J gene: TRBJ1-1
clone size: .
V gene: TRBV2